This TCR beta chain was identified during a study of blood T cell repertoires in COVID-19. Germline values: CDR1 SNHLY, CDR2 FYNNEI. The CDR3 is 15 residues long. V lost 2 bases and J lost 1; bases outside the gene matches: 2. In the original workflow: Reference gene primer amplification yielded estimated nucleated cell counts. The data were produced by immunoSEQ multiplex PCR, yet TCRdb's version contains in-frame clones alone and is incomplete. V and J calls and clone size follow that table, whereas D and trimming were derived from the DNA. The sample has 57,000 or so clones; approximately 86% are singletons.

This chain links TRBV2 with TRBJ2-5, with 9 bases matching TRBD2. The clonotype was recovered from a man between 65 and 85 years old with acute or convalescent COVID-19. The material sequenced was peripheral blood. The CDR3 coding sequence is TGTGCCAGCAGTGAACTAGCGGGGCCCCAAGAGACCCAGTACTTC. It encodes CASSELAGPQETQYF.